Below, one TCR beta chain is given with its context. 13 Jbeta primers and 60 Vbeta primers were used for the PCR. Profiled with immunoSEQ multiplex PCR; TCRdb holds only in-frame clones, not every one. The data show 100,000 to 140,000 clones, about 80% seen once. These data come from a study of cytomegalovirus exposure and HLA in healthy donors. Looked up from germline, CDR1 is WNHNN and CDR2 is SYGVQD (reference sequence). The CDR3 is 12 amino acids. Deletions cut 5 bases from V and 6 bases from J, with 7 bases between. V is TRBV10-1 and J is TRBJ2-2, with D tentatively TRBD2 (5 bases). Source material: PBMCs. This receptor was taken from a man aged 30 to 39 in good health and CMV-seropositive. The CDR3 region has the DNA TGCGCCAGCAGTCGGGGATCCGGGGAGCTGTTTTTT. This translates into CASSRGSGELFF.